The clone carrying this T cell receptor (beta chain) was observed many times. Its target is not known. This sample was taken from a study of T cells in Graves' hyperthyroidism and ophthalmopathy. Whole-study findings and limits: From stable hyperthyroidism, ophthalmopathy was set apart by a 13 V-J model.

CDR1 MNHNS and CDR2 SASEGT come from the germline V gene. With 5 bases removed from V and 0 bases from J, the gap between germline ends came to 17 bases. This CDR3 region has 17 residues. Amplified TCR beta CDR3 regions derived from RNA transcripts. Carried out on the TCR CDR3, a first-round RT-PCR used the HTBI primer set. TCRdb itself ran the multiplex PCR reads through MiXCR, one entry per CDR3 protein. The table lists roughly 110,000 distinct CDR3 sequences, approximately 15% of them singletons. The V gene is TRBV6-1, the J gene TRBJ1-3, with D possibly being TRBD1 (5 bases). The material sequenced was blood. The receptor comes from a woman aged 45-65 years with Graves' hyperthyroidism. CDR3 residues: CASSSLTVLTSGNTIYF. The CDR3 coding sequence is TGTGCCAGCAGTTCCCTGACAGTCCTTACCTCTGGAAACACCATATATTTT.